This T cell receptor (beta chain) was captured in a study of shared clonotypes between healthy human individuals. To note about this clone: Its cognate antigen is unknown.

Several immunoSEQ plates received, in even portions, the genomic DNA of each subset. Data came from immunoSEQ multiplex PCR; TCRdb stores just in-frame clones and leaves some out. The table includes some 2,400,000 clones, almost 96% detected once. The study's findings and limits: Naive subsets typically showed greater estimated richness than memory subsets.

Donors, without exception, were Caucasian adults residing in Nashville, Tennessee. Per germline, CDR1 MNHEY and CDR2 SVGAGI. This CDR3 region has 13 residues. V was trimmed by 5 bases and J by 10 bases, leaving 18 bases between them. The TCR was taken from a man younger than 35 in good health. The chain couples TRBV6-5 to TRBJ2-7, with unresolved D. Sequenced sample: naive CD4+ T cells sorted from blood. The subset denotes: CD45RA+ positively selected. CDR3 nucleotides: TGTGCCAGCAGTCACCCGGATTCCCTCTCTCAGTACTTC. The encoded protein is CASSHPDSLSQYF.